This T cell receptor (beta chain) was identified during a study of molecular identifiers for immune sequencing clone quantification. The study, taken as a whole, reports: Effector cells kept over 98% of their molecules in clones above 20 RNA copies, while naive cells kept under 1% there.

It was with previously described methods and listed TCR primers that bulk TCR libraries were made. TCRdb re-derived calls from the PCR reads in MiXCR, one entry per CDR3 protein. The sample yields 490,000 or so distinct CDR3 sequences, roughly 26% seen once. V was pared by 7 bases and J by 2 bases, with 20 bases between. From germline, CDR1 is LNHDA and CDR2 SQIVND (reference sequence). The CDR3 spans 16 residues. Input for naive CD8 libraries was about 18,000 to 1,000,000 sorted cells; the RNA fraction used was 10%, 30% or 50%. This clonotype has only a few counts. Its antigen is unidentified. Specimen: naive CD8+ T cells from blood, with Jurkat cell RNA spiked in. Specified subset: FACS-sorted CD8+CD4-CCR7+CD45RA+ naive T cells. The receptor's source is a human donor in good health. Some libraries in this study had Jurkat cell RNA spiked in. The V call is TRBV19, the J call TRBJ1-1; D may be TRBD1 (6 bases). CDR3 residues: CASKIMWGDINTEAFF. CDR3 in DNA: TGTGCCAGTAAGATTATGTGGGGGGACATAAACACTGAAGCTTTCTTT.